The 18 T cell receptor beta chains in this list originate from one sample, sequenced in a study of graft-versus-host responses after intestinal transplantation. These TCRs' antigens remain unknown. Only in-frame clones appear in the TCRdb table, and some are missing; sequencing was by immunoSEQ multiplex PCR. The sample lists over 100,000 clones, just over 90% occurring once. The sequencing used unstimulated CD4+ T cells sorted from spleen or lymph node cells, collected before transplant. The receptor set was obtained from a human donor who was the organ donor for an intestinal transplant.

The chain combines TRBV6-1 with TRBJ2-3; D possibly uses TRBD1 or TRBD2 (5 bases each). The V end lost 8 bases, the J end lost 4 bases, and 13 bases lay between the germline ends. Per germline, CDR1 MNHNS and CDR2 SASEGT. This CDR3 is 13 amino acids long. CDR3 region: CASLLGGADTQYF. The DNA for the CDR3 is TGTGCCAGCCTACTTGGGGGAGCAGATACGCAGTATTTT.

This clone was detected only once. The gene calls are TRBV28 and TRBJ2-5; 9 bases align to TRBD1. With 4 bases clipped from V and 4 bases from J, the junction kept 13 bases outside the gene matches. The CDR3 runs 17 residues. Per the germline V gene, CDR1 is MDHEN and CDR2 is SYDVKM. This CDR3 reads CASSSLLDRGAGETQYF. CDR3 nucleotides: TGTGCCAGCAGTTCCTTGCTTGACAGGGGGGCAGGAGAGACCCAGTACTTC.

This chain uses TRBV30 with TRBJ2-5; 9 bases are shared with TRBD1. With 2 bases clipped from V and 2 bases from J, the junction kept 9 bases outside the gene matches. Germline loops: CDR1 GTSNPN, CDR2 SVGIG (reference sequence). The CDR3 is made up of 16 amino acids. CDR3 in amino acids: CAWSPAGTGPQETQYF. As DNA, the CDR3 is TGTGCCTGGAGTCCCGCTGGGACAGGGCCACAAGAGACCCAGTACTTC.

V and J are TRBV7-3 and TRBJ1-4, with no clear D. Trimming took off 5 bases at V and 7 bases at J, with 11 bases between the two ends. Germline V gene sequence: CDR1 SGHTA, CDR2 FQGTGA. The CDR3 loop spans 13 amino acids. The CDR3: CASSLTKGEKLFF. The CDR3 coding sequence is TGTGCCAGCAGCCTCACAAAGGGTGAAAAACTGTTTTTT. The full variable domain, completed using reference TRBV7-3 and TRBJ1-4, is GAGVSQTPSNKVTEKGKYVELRCDPISGHTALYWYRQSLGQGPEFLIYFQGTGAADDSGLPNDRFFAVRPEGSVSTLKIQRTERGDSAVYLCASSLTKGEKLFFGSGTQLSVL.

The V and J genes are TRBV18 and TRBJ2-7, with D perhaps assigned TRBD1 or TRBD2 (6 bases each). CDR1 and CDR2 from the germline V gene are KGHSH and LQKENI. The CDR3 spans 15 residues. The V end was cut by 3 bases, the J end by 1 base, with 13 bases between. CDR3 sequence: CASSPQGRLSYEQYF. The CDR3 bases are TGTGCCAGCTCACCTCAGGGGAGGTTGTCCTACGAGCAGTACTTC. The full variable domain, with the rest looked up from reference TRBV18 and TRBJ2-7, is NAGVMQNPRHLVRRRGQEARLRCSPMKGHSHVYWYRQLPEEGLKFMVYLQKENIIDESGMPKERFSAEFPKEGPSILRIQQVVRGDSAAYFCASSPQGRLSYEQYFGPGTRLTVT.

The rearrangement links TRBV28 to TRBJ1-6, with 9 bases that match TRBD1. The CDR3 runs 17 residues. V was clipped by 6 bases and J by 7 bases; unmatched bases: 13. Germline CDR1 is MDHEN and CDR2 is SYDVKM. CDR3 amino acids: CASRPFRTGAVNSPLHF. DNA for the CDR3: TGTGCCAGCAGACCATTTCGGACAGGGGCGGTAAATTCACCCCTCCACTTT.

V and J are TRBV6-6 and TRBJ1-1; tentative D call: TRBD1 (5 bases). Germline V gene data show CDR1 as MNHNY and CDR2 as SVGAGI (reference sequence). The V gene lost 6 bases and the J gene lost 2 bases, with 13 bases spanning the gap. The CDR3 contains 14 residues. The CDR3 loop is CASSLSRGNTEAFF. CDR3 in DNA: TGTGCCAGCAGCTTAAGCCGGGGCAACACTGAAGCTTTCTTT.

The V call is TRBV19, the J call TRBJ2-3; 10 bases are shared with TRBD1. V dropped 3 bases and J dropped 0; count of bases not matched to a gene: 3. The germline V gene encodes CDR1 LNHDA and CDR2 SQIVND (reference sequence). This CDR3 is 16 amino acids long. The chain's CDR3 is CASSMRDRGSTDTQYF. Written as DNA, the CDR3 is TGTGCCAGTAGTATGAGGGACAGGGGAAGCACAGATACGCAGTATTTT.

CDR3 amino acids: CASSYSGFRYEKLFF. In nucleotides, the CDR3 is TGTGCCAGCAGTTACTCAGGGTTCCGATATGAAAAACTGTTTTTT. V usage is TRBV6-6 and J usage is TRBJ1-4; D remains ambiguous. CDR3 length equals 15 residues. V lost 0 bases, J lost 6 bases, and 11 bases lay in between. Germline assignment: CDR1 MNHNY and CDR2 SVGAGI (reference sequence).

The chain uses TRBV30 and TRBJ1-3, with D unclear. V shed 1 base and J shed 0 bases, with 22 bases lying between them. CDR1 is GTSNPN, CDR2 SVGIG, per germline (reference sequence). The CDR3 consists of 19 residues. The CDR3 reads CAWSGPLAGLWSSGNTIYF. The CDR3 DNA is TGTGCCTGGAGTGGCCCTTTGGCAGGACTTTGGTCCTCTGGAAACACCATATATTTT.

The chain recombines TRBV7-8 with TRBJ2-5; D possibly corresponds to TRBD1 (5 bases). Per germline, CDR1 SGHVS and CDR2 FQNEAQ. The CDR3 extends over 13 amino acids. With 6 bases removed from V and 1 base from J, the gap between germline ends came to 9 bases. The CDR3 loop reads CASRHRFQETQYF. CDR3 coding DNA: TGTGCCAGCAGGCACAGGTTCCAAGAGACCCAGTACTTC.

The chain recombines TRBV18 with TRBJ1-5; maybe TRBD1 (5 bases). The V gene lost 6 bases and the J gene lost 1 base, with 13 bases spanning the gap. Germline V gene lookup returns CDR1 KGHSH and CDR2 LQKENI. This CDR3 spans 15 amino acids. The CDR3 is CASSAGHVSNQPQHF. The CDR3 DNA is TGTGCCAGCTCCGCAGGGCATGTGAGCAATCAGCCCCAGCATTTT. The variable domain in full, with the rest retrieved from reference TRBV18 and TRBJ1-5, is NAGVMQNPRHLVRRRGQEARLRCSPMKGHSHVYWYRQLPEEGLKFMVYLQKENIIDESGMPKERFSAEFPKEGPSILRIQQVVRGDSAAYFCASSAGHVSNQPQHFGDGTRLSIL.

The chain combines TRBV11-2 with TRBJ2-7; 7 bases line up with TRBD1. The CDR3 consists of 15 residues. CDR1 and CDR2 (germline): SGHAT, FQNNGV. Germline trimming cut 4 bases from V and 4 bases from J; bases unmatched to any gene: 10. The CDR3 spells CASSSTGQHNYEQYF. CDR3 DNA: TGTGCCAGCAGCTCGACGGGACAGCATAATTACGAGCAGTACTTC.

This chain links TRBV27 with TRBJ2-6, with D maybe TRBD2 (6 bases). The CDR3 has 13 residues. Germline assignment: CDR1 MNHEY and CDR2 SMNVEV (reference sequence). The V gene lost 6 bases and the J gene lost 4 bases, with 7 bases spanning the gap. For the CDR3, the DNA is TGTGCCAGCAGACGGGGGGGGGCCAACGTCCTGACTTTC. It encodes CASRRGGANVLTF. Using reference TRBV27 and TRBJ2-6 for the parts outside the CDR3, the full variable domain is EAQVTQNPRYLITVTGKKLTVTCSQNMNHEYMSWYRQDPGLGLRQIYYSMNVEVTDKGDVPEGYKVSRKEKRNFPLILESPSPNQTSLYFCASRRGGANVLTFGAGSRLTVL.

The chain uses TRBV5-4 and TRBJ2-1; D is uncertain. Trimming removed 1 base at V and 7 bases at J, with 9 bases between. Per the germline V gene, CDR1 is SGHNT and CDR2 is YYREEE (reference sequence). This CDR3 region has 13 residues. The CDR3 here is CASSLTLNNEQFF. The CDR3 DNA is TGTGCCAGCAGCTTGACCCTAAATAATGAGCAGTTCTTC.

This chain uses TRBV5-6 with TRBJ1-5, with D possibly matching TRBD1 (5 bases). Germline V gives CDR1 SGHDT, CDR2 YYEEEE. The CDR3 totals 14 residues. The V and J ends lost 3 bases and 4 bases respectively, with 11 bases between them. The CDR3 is CASSSRDSNQPQHF. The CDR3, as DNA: TGTGCCAGCAGCTCCCGGGACTCTAATCAGCCCCAGCATTTT.

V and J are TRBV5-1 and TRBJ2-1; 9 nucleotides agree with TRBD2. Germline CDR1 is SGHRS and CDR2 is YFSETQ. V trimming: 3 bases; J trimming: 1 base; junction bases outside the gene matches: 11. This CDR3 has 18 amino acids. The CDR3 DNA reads TGCGCCAGCAGCTGGGGGGGCTTAGCGGGAGTGTCCTACAATGAGCAGTTCTTC. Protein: CASSWGGLAGVSYNEQFF.

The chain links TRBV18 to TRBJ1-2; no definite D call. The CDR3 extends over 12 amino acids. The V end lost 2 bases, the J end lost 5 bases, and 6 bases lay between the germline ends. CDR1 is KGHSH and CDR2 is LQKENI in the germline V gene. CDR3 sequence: CASSPVKYGYTF. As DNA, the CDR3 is TGTGCCAGCTCACCAGTCAAATATGGCTACACCTTC.